This entry lists 15 T cell receptor beta chains sequenced from one sample in a study of molecular identifiers for immune sequencing clone quantification. TCRdb fed the PCR reads into MiXCR, producing one record per CDR3 protein. The sample holds about 320,000 distinct CDR3 sequences; 20% to 25% are singletons and the top ten take roughly 0.86%. The specimen sequenced was naive CD8+ T cells from blood, with Jurkat cell RNA spiked in. Noted subset: FACS-sorted CD8+CD4-CCR7+CD45RA+ naive T cells. The receptors shown here come from a human donor in good health. Some libraries in this study had Jurkat cell RNA spiked in.

This clonotype was observed at least ten times. The chain joins TRBV7-9 to TRBJ2-2; the D is unclear. The CDR3 runs to 16 residues. Deletions cut 1 base from V and 1 base from J, with 10 bases between. Germline assignment: CDR1 SEHNR and CDR2 FQNEAQ (reference sequence). The CDR3 region is CASSLVGGKNTGELFF. The CDR3, as DNA: TGTGCCAGCAGCTTAGTGGGCGGAAAGAACACCGGGGAGCTGTTTTTT.

This clonotype was seen a few times. V usage is TRBV7-8 and J usage is TRBJ2-3; no clear D. Per germline, CDR1 SGHVS and CDR2 FQNEAQ. Trimming cost V 2 bases and J 0 bases, with 12 bases left between them. The length of the CDR3 is 16 residues. The CDR3 region is CASSLRQATSTDTQYF. The CDR3 region has the DNA TGTGCCAGCAGCTTACGGCAGGCCACTAGCACAGATACGCAGTATTTT.

This clonotype was seen ten or more times. The chain employs TRBV29-1 and TRBJ2-1, with TRBD2 identical over 10 bases. The V gene's germline CDR1 is SQVTM and CDR2 ANQGSEA. There are 14 residues in the CDR3. The ends lost 5 bases at V and 4 bases at J; junction bases unmatched: 5. This CDR3 reads CSVIGAGGYNEQFF. CDR3 sequence (DNA): TGCAGCGTTATCGGAGCGGGAGGGTACAATGAGCAGTTCTTC.

This clonotype was seen a few times. The V and J genes are TRBV27 and TRBJ2-3; no firm D call. This CDR3 has 15 amino acids. Per the germline V gene, CDR1 is MNHEY and CDR2 is SMNVEV (reference sequence). The V end was cut by 3 bases, the J end by 2 bases, with 12 bases between. The CDR3 nucleotides read TGTGCCAGCAGTTTGACGGCTTTATACACAGATACGCAGTATTTT. This codes for CASSLTALYTDTQYF.

About this clonotype: Germline and junction disagree at one end, which may indicate a read error. The chain couples TRBV7-9 to TRBJ2-3; D is ambiguous. The CDR3 is 16 residues long. Germline CDR1 SEHNR, CDR2 FQNEAQ (reference sequence). In nucleotides, the CDR3 is TGTGCCAGCAGCTTTCAGGCAGACCAAGGCACAGATACGCGGTATTTT. Protein product: CASSFQADQGTDTRYF.

As to this clonotype: Possible read error: a much larger clone is one base away. The CDR3 coding sequence is TGTGCCAGCAGCTTAGTCCGACGGCTCCACCAGCCCCAGCATTTT. Amino acid sequence: CASSLVRRLHQPQHF. The chain has TRBV5-6 and TRBJ1-5; D is undetermined. The CDR3 contains 15 residues. Trimming removed 2 bases from V and 7 bases from J, with 16 bases in between. Germline V gene lookup returns CDR1 SGHDT and CDR2 YYEEEE. Together with reference TRBV5-6 and TRBJ1-5, the CDR3 gives the full variable domain: DAGVTQSPTHLIKTRGQQVTLRCSPKSGHDTVSWYQQALGQGPQFIFQYYEEEERQRGNFPDRFSGHQFPNYSSELNVNALLLGDSALYLCASSLVRRLHQPQHFGDGTRLSIL.

The table lists this clonotype with a few counts. V gene TRBV12-3 or TRBV12-4 combines with J gene TRBJ2-5; D gene uncertain. With 1 base removed from V and 1 base from J, the gap between germline ends came to 7 bases. The CDR3 sequence is 14 residues long. The CDR3 nucleotides read TGTGCCAGCAGTTTAGAGAGCGTCCAAGAGACCCAGTACTTC. This sequence encodes CASSLESVQETQYF.

This clonotype was found many times. V and J are TRBV9 and TRBJ1-4; 7 bases are a match to TRBD1. Germline V gene data show CDR1 as SGDLS and CDR2 as YYNGEE. Trimming removed 7 bases from V and 0 bases from J; junction bases left unmatched: 15. CDR3 size: 18 residues. The CDR3 loop is CASSTTGKALATNEKLFF. CDR3 in DNA: TGTGCCAGCTCGACGACAGGGAAGGCGCTTGCAACTAATGAAAAACTGTTTTTT.

On this clonotype: This may arise from a read error, as a much more abundant clone is one base away. The chain uses TRBV27 and TRBJ2-1; 7 bases match TRBD2. This CDR3 contains 16 residues. CDR1 is MNHEY and CDR2 is SMNVEV in the germline V gene (reference sequence). CDR3 nucleotides: TGTGCCAGCAGTAGCGGGACGAGTTGGGTAGACAATGTGCAGTTCTTC. Translating it yields CASSSGTSWVDNVQFF.

This clonotype was recorded many times. The chain links TRBV29-1 to TRBJ2-1, with 9 bases matching TRBD2. J gave up 4 bases and V 4 bases, and 11 bases lay outside the gene matches. Looked up from germline, CDR1 is SQVTM and CDR2 is ANQGSEA. The CDR3 length is 16 residues. CDR3 sequence reads: CSVGLEYSGGYNEQFF. As DNA, the CDR3 is TGCAGCGTTGGACTAGAGTATAGCGGGGGTTACAATGAGCAGTTCTTC.

This clonotype was found a few times. J is TRBJ2-2 and V is TRBV24-1, with 7 bases lining up with TRBD2. V was clipped by 3 bases and J by 0 bases; unmatched bases: 3. The CDR3 loop spans 16 amino acids. CDR1 and CDR2 (germline): KGHDR, SFDVKD. The CDR3 loop is CATSDKGGANTGELFF. The CDR3, as DNA: TGTGCCACCAGTGATAAGGGAGGGGCGAACACCGGGGAGCTGTTTTTT.

CDR3 sequence reads: CAIQRRGAIFSGANVLTF. DNA for the CDR3: TGTGCCATCCAAAGGAGGGGGGCGATTTTCAGTGGGGCCAACGTCCTGACTTTC. The chain employs TRBV7-9 and TRBJ2-6, with D perhaps TRBD1 or TRBD2 (6 bases each). Germline CDR1 and CDR2: SEHNR and FQNEAQ (reference sequence). V lost 10 bases and J lost 3, with 25 bases in between. The CDR3 spans 18 residues.

Ten or more counts support this clonotype. The genes are TRBV28 and TRBJ1-5; D might be TRBD1 (5 bases). The CDR3 is made up of 20 amino acids. CDR1 MDHEN and CDR2 SYDVKM come from the germline V gene. V dropped 6 bases and J dropped 7 bases, with 34 bases sitting between them. CDR3 nucleotide sequence: TGTGCCAGCAGCACACCAGAACTCCGGGACCGACAAGGGGCGTACCAGCCCCAGCATTTT. Protein product: CASSTPELRDRQGAYQPQHF.

This clonotype was observed a handful of times. This chain links TRBV4-3 with TRBJ2-1; 7 nucleotides agree with TRBD2. The CDR3 has 15 amino acids. Germline V lookup: CDR1 LGHNA, CDR2 YSLEER. The V and J ends lost 1 base and 1 base, in that order; junction bases with no gene match: 1. The CDR3 here is CASSQGRESYNEQFF. CDR3 bases: TGCGCCAGCAGCCAAGGGCGGGAGTCCTACAATGAGCAGTTCTTC.

In its sample, this clonotype was seen many times. V and J are TRBV6-5 and TRBJ2-5; D might be TRBD1 (6 bases). Trimming pared 6 bases from V and 5 bases from J, leaving 16 bases between. CDR1 and CDR2 (germline): MNHEY, SVGAGI. This CDR3 is built from 14 residues. CDR3 nucleotide sequence: TGTGCCAGCAGCCAAGTATCCAGGGGTGAGACCCAGTACTTC. As protein: CASSQVSRGETQYF.